The 8 T cell receptor beta chains below all came from one sample that was sequenced in a study of sequential checkpoint blockade in melanoma. Treatment in this sample: randomized to nivolumab then ipilimumab (arm A) or the reverse (arm B). Some clones are missing from TCRdb's copy, which holds only in-frame ones; the method was immunoSEQ multiplex PCR. The table shows under 40,000 clones, with approximately 91% occurring only once. The specimen comprised CD8+ T cells sorted from blood (inferred from file names), sampled from a patient given nivolumab and ipilimumab in sequence. These receptors were taken from a human donor with melanoma.

The chain joins TRBV7-9 to TRBJ1-1; 7 bases line up with TRBD1. V lost 5 bases and J lost 0; bases outside the gene matches: 9. Germline CDR1 reads SEHNR; CDR2 reads FQNEAQ (reference sequence). CDR3 length: 16 residues. This CDR3 reads CASSVSTGMVNTEAFF. Written as DNA, the CDR3 is TGTGCCAGCAGCGTATCGACAGGGATGGTGAACACTGAAGCTTTCTTT.

V and J are TRBV2 and TRBJ2-7; 7 bases line up with TRBD1. The CDR3 covers 12 residues. Per the germline V gene, CDR1 is SNHLY and CDR2 is FYNNEI. V dropped 2 bases and J dropped 6; count of bases not matched to a gene: 1. In DNA form, the CDR3 reads TGTGCCAGCAGTGAAACAGGGGCCGAGCAGTACTTC. It codes for CASSETGAEQYF.

The chain has TRBV28 and TRBJ2-5, with 7 nucleotides matching TRBD1. Germline V gene lookup returns CDR1 MDHEN and CDR2 SYDVKM. V lost 5 bases, J lost 7 bases, and 10 bases stayed unmatched. CDR3 length equals 14 residues. CDR3 DNA sequence: TGTGCCAGCAGTGCGAGGGACAGCATGGGGACCCAGTACTTC. It specifies CASSARDSMGTQYF.

This chain links TRBV7-3 with TRBJ2-1, with D maybe TRBD2 (6 bases). Germline-derived CDR1 and CDR2 are SGHTA and FQGTGA. Trimming cost V 5 bases and J 8 bases, with 16 bases left between them. This CDR3 has 14 residues. The CDR3 DNA reads as TGTGCCAGCAGCCCCTACCCTAGCGCCCATGAGCAGTTCTTC. This sequence encodes CASSPYPSAHEQFF. The complete variable domain, with remaining parts taken from reference TRBV7-3 and TRBJ2-1, reads GAGVSQTPSNKVTEKGKYVELRCDPISGHTALYWYRQSLGQGPEFLIYFQGTGAADDSGLPNDRFFAVRPEGSVSTLKIQRTERGDSAVYLCASSPYPSAHEQFFGPGTRLTVL.

The chain has TRBV4-1 and TRBJ2-2; no clear D gene. Between the trimmed V and J ends, which lost 0 bases and 4 bases, there was a span of 3 bases. The germline V gene has CDR1 MGHRA and CDR2 YSYEKL. The CDR3 sequence is 13 residues long. CDR3 sequence reads: CASSQESTGELFF. Written as DNA, the CDR3 is TGCGCCAGCAGCCAAGAGAGCACCGGGGAGCTGTTTTTT.

This chain joins TRBV6-6 and TRBJ1-1; D call uncertain. Germline loops: CDR1 MNHNY, CDR2 SVGAGI (reference sequence). Trimming took 11 bases from V and 7 from J, leaving 14 bases between them. The CDR3 spans 11 residues. CDR3 in amino acids: CAGRRNFEAFF. The CDR3 bases are TGTGCCGGACGGAGGAACTTTGAAGCTTTCTTT.

The chain recombines TRBV19 with TRBJ1-2; 8 bases match TRBD1. J was trimmed by 6 bases and V by 5 bases; bases with no gene match: 11. The V gene's germline CDR1 is LNHDA and CDR2 SQIVND (reference sequence). The length of the CDR3 is 15 residues. The CDR3 DNA sequence: TGTGCCAGTAGTCCCGAACGACAGGGGTTTAATGGCTACACCTTC. Its translation is CASSPERQGFNGYTF. Drawing the rest from reference TRBV19 and TRBJ1-2, the complete variable domain is DGGITQSPKYLFRKEGQNVTLSCEQNLNHDAMYWYRQDPGQGLRLIYYSQIVNDFQKGDIAEGYSVSREKKESFPLTVTSAQKNPTAFYLCASSPERQGFNGYTFGSGTRLTVV.

This chain connects TRBV11-2 to TRBJ2-7, with D possibly TRBD1 on 6 matching bases. Trimming stripped 1 base from V and 3 bases from J, with 13 bases between. CDR3 length: 15 residues. Germline assignment: CDR1 SGHAT and CDR2 FQNNGV. In nucleotides, the CDR3 is TGTGCCAGCAGCTTAGGGGCCGGGACAAACTACGAGCAGTACTTC. It translates to CASSLGAGTNYEQYF.